Listed below are T cell receptor beta chains from one sample, sequenced in a study of T cells in Graves' hyperthyroidism and ophthalmopathy. Each CDR3 protein is one row after TCRdb ran MiXCR on the multiplex PCR reads. The sample consists of under 300,000 distinct CDR3 sequences, approximately 15% of them appearing once. The sequenced material came from blood. The receptor source for this set is a woman aged 40 to 50 with Graves' hyperthyroidism. The CDR3 runs from the conserved cysteine through the conserved F or W. The order of the fields is CDR3 length, clone size, J gene, V gene, D gene, CDR3 protein, CDR3 DNA. The D gene is left open where the match is weak. Clone size is given for some rows only: seen once, a few or many times, or a class if the clone is expanded.

10 | many | TRBJ1-1 | TRBV20-1 | NA | CSGVNTEAFF | TGCAGTGGGGTGAACACTGAAGCTTTCTTT
15 | many | TRBJ2-5 | TRBV7-9 | TRBD2 | CASCRGRAIRETQYF | TGTGCCAGCTGTCGCGGGAGGGCCATACGCGAGACCCAGTACTTC
16 | many | TRBJ2-3 | TRBV6-1 | TRBD1 | CASSDPGTGGTDTQYF | TGTGCCAGCAGTGACCCCGGGACAGGCGGGACAGATACGCAGTATTTT
21 | many | TRBJ2-7 | TRBV11-3 | TRBD2 | CASSSPPHVRLAGLTSYEQYF | TGTGCCAGCAGCTCTCCGCCACACGTCCGTCTAGCGGGACTTACCTCCTACGAGCAGTACTTC
13 | many | TRBJ2-3 | TRBV7-2 | TRBD2 | CASSVSGSDTQYF | TGTGCCAGCAGCGTGAGCGGGAGCGATACGCAGTATTTT
15 | once | TRBJ2-3 | TRBV2 | NA | CASTGVAVSTDTQYF | TGTGCCAGCACCGGGGTAGCGGTTAGCACAGATACGCAGTATTTT
13 | many | TRBJ2-3 | TRBV29-1 | NA | CSVKGVLTDTQYF | TGCAGCGTTAAGGGGGTTCTCACAGATACGCAGTATTTT
16 | few | TRBJ2-7 | TRBV4-1 | NA | CASSQVPRGGLYEQYF | TGCGCCAGCAGCCAAGTGCCCCGGGGAGGACTCTACGAGCAGTACTTC
14 | many | TRBJ1-1 | TRBV24-1 | NA | CATSDSRGNTEAFF | TGTGCCACCAGTGATTCCAGGGGGAACACTGAAGCTTTCTTT
16 | NA | TRBJ2-1 | TRBV11-2 | TRBD2 | CASSLAGTSGRVEQFF | TGTGCCAGCAGCCTAGCTGGAACTAGCGGGAGAGTTGAGCAGTTCTTC
14 | few | TRBJ2-1 | TRBV13 | NA | CASSFPELLNEQFF | TGTGCCAGCAGTTTCCCGGAGTTACTCAATGAGCAGTTCTTC
13 | many | TRBJ2-5 | TRBV6-6 | NA | CASSYGEQETQYF | TGTGCCAGCAGTTACGGGGAACAAGAGACCCAGTACTTC
13 | many | TRBJ1-1 | TRBV11-3 | NA | CASSLDLYTEAFF | TGTGCCAGCAGCTTAGATTTATACACTGAAGCTTTCTTT
12 | many | TRBJ2-5 | TRBV28 | NA | CASSFERETQYF | TGTGCCAGCAGTTTTGAAAGAGAGACCCAGTACTTC
14 | many | TRBJ2-1 | TRBV29-1 | TRBD2 | CSVEASGRENEQFF | TGCAGCGTTGAAGCCAGCGGGAGGGAGAATGAGCAGTTCTTC
13 | many | TRBJ1-1 | TRBV10-3 | NA | CAINPGVNTEAFF | TGTGCCATCAATCCAGGGGTGAACACTGAAGCTTTCTTT
16 | NA | TRBJ2-5 | TRBV12-3/TRBV12-4 | TRBD1 | CASSFSRTGGWKTQYF | TGTGCCAGCAGTTTTTCTCGGACAGGGGGTTGGAAGACCCAGTACTTC
14 | many | TRBJ2-7 | TRBV2 | TRBD1 | CASSDGTGPYEQYF | TGTGCCAGCAGTGACGGGACAGGCCCCTACGAGCAGTACTTC
13 | many | TRBJ1-2 | TRBV7-6 | TRBD1 | CASSVTGLDGYTF | TGTGCCAGCAGCGTGACAGGGCTAGATGGCTACACCTTC
17 | few | TRBJ2-3 | TRBV7-9 | TRBD2 | CASTPVPFSGGGDTQYF | TGTGCCAGCACCCCCGTTCCGTTCAGCGGGGGGGGAGATACGCAGTATTTT
11 | many | TRBJ1-2 | TRBV28 | NA | CASSRNYGYTF | TGTGCCAGCAGCCGTAACTATGGCTACACCTTC
15 | few | TRBJ2-1 | TRBV7-2 | TRBD2 | CASSSLAGSYNEQFF | TGTGCCAGCAGCTCACTAGCGGGATCCTACAATGAGCAGTTCTTC
12 | many | TRBJ2-3 | TRBV6-1 | NA | CASSEGIDTQYF | TGTGCCAGCAGTGAAGGTATAGATACGCAGTATTTT
14 | NA | TRBJ2-1 | TRBV20-1 | TRBD1 | CSASSGTGANEQFF | TGCAGTGCTTCCTCCGGGACAGGGGCTAATGAGCAGTTCTTC
15 | many | TRBJ2-3 | TRBV2 | TRBD2 | CASSPGTSGADTQYF | TGTGCCAGCAGTCCAGGGACTAGCGGGGCAGATACGCAGTATTTT
11 | many | TRBJ1-1 | TRBV18 | NA | CASSSGGEAFF | TGTGCCAGCTCCTCTGGGGGAGAAGCTTTCTTT
10 | many | TRBJ1-5 | TRBV27 | NA | CASSPGDQHF | TGTGCCAGCAGTCCGGGGGACCAGCATTTT
15 | NA | TRBJ2-6 | TRBV10-3 | NA | CAISRQSSGANVLTF | TGTGCCATCAGTCGACAGTCCTCTGGGGCCAACGTCCTGACTTTC
14 | NA | TRBJ2-3 | TRBV7-9 | TRBD1 | CASSLGQGLDTQYF | TGTGCCAGCAGCTTGGGACAGGGTTTGGATACGCAGTATTTT
15 | NA | TRBJ1-5 | TRBV27 | NA | CASSFGTGSNQPQHF | TGTGCCAGCAGTTTCGGGACGGGGAGCAATCAGCCCCAGCATTTT
15 | NA | TRBJ2-1 | TRBV13 | TRBD2 | CASSLAGGRDNEQFF | TGTGCCAGCAGCTTAGCGGGAGGTAGAGACAATGAGCAGTTCTTC
14 | NA | TRBJ1-5 | TRBV7-2 | NA | CARTLVPWESPQHF | TGTGCCCGCACCTTAGTGCCATGGGAATCGCCCCAGCATTTT
14 | many | TRBJ1-1 | TRBV3-1 | NA | CASSQVAGRTEAFF | TGTGCCAGCAGCCAAGTGGCAGGGCGAACTGAAGCTTTCTTT
19 | NA | TRBJ2-1 | TRBV7-6 | TRBD1 | CASSFLPRVDGTGGNEQFF | TGTGCCAGCAGCTTTCTCCCTAGGGTTGACGGGACAGGGGGGAATGAGCAGTTCTTC
15 | NA | TRBJ2-1 | TRBV27 | TRBD2 | CASRNAGGGYNEQFF | TGTGCCAGCAGAAATGCGGGGGGCGGATACAATGAGCAGTTCTTC
15 | many | TRBJ2-3 | TRBV9 | NA | CASSVAGGSGDTQYF | TGTGCCAGCAGCGTAGCTGGTGGGAGTGGGGATACGCAGTATTTT
14 | many | TRBJ2-7 | TRBV27 | NA | CASSFQWGPYEQYF | TGTGCCAGCAGTTTTCAGTGGGGCCCCTACGAGCAGTACTTC
13 | many | TRBJ1-2 | TRBV30 | NA | CAWSAWQNYGYTF | TGTGCCTGGAGTGCTTGGCAGAACTATGGCTACACCTTC
15 | many | TRBJ2-3 | TRBV15 | NA | CATSPGPASTDTQYF | TGTGCCACCAGTCCCGGACCAGCGAGCACAGATACGCAGTATTTT
16 | many | TRBJ2-3 | TRBV6-1 | NA | CASSESTGSGTDTQYF | TGTGCCAGCAGTGAATCGACAGGTAGCGGCACAGATACGCAGTATTTT
16 | many | TRBJ2-2 | TRBV5-1 | TRBD1 | CASSFQGTGNTGELFF | TGCGCCAGCAGCTTCCAAGGGACAGGGAACACCGGGGAGCTGTTTTTT
14 | NA | TRBJ2-5 | TRBV14 | TRBD1 | CASRKTGGLETQYF | TGTGCCAGCAGGAAGACAGGGGGCCTCGAGACCCAGTACTTC
13 | many | TRBJ1-1 | TRBV27 | NA | CASTGITNTEAFF | TGTGCCAGCACGGGAATCACCAACACTGAAGCTTTCTTT
15 | many | TRBJ2-2 | TRBV2 | NA | CASTGIGANTGELFF | TGTGCCAGCACTGGGATAGGGGCCAACACCGGGGAGCTGTTTTTT
11 | many | TRBJ1-1 | TRBV20-1 | NA | CSASYNTEAFF | TGCAGTGCTAGCTATAACACTGAAGCTTTCTTT
16 | few | TRBJ1-4 | TRBV5-5 | NA | CASSLEDFTGGEKLFF | TGTGCCAGCAGCTTGGAGGACTTCACAGGAGGGGAAAAACTGTTTTTT
13 | many | TRBJ1-1 | TRBV20-1 | NA | CSASERRNTEAFF | TGCAGTGCTAGTGAACGCCGGAACACTGAAGCTTTCTTT
15 | few | TRBJ2-1 | TRBV29-1 | TRBD1 | CSVESRDRGGNEQFF | TGCAGCGTTGAATCCCGGGACAGGGGTGGGAATGAGCAGTTCTTC
14 | NA | TRBJ1-4 | TRBV5-1 | NA | CASSGGRGGEKLFF | TGCGCCAGCAGCGGCGGAAGGGGTGGTGAAAAACTGTTTTTT
18 | NA | TRBJ2-1 | TRBV6-5 | NA | CASSYSTVYGGDYNEQFF | TGTGCCAGCAGTTACTCGACGGTTTACGGAGGGGACTACAATGAGCAGTTCTTC
16 | many | TRBJ2-1 | TRBV11-2 | TRBD2 | CASSLALTSGSNEQFF | TGTGCCAGCAGCTTAGCCTTGACTAGCGGGAGCAATGAGCAGTTCTTC
15 | NA | TRBJ2-2 | TRBV19 | NA | CASSMAGLNTGELFF | TGTGCCAGTAGTATGGCAGGATTAAACACCGGGGAGCTGTTTTTT